The 24 T cell receptor beta chains given below trace back to one sample, sequenced in a study of beta chain features in type 1 diabetes. General study results and limits: In all four CD4+ subsets, TCRB CDR3 length was significantly, moderately reduced in type 1 diabetes.

Isolated RNA was reverse transcribed in full, so expressed TCRB transcripts were sequenced. Here immunoSEQ multiplex PCR was the method, and the copy in TCRdb shows in-frame clones only, minus some. The sample lists about 240,000 clones; around 13% were seen once. Antigens for these TCRs are unknown. The sequencing input was naive CD4+ T cells from blood. The receptor set was obtained from a man younger than 45 with type 1 diabetes.

The chain combines TRBV10-3 with TRBJ2-7, with TRBD2 identical over 7 bases. The CDR3 has 14 amino acids. V trimming: 0 bases; J trimming: 6 bases; junction bases outside the gene matches: 5. Germline CDR1 is ENHRY and CDR2 is SYGVKD. The chain's CDR3 is CAISESIGEGEQYF. CDR3 sequence (DNA): TGTGCCATCAGTGAGTCAATAGGGGAGGGCGAGCAGTACTTC.

This clone was seen a handful of times. The chain has TRBV12-5 and TRBJ2-1; 12 nucleotides agree with TRBD2. The trim removed 6 bases at V and 8 bases at J, leaving 8 bases unmatched. CDR1 is LGHNT and CDR2 is FRNRAP in the germline V gene. CDR3 length: 15 amino acids. The CDR3 loop reads CASGRLAGDAHEQFF. The CDR3 DNA reads as TGTGCTAGTGGCCGACTAGCGGGAGATGCCCATGAGCAGTTCTTC.

This clone has a handful of counts. The chain is built from TRBV7-9 and TRBJ1-2; no reliable D call. This CDR3 contains 15 residues. Trimming took 5 bases from V and 0 from J, leaving 13 bases between them. Germline CDR1 SEHNR, CDR2 FQNEAQ (reference sequence). Here the CDR3 DNA reads TGTGCCAGCAGCGCGACTCAGAATTCTAACTATGGCTACACCTTC. Its translation is CASSATQNSNYGYTF.

This clone was counted between two and nine times. The V gene is TRBV19, the J gene TRBJ1-5, with D possibly being TRBD1 (5 bases). There are 16 residues in the CDR3. Germline CDR1 and CDR2: LNHDA and SQIVND (reference sequence). Trimming cost V 5 bases and J 7 bases, with 21 bases left between them. The CDR3 coding sequence is TGTGCCAGTAGTGACCGCCCTCTATCGGGGGACCAGCCCCAGCATTTT. This codes for CASSDRPLSGDQPQHF.

The V call is TRBV6-6, the J call TRBJ1-5; TRBD1 aligns across 8 bases. CDR1 is MNHNY and CDR2 is SVGAGI in the germline V gene (reference sequence). The CDR3 spans 14 residues. With 6 bases clipped from V and 2 bases from J, the junction kept 3 bases outside the gene matches. The CDR3 protein is CASRNRGGNQPQHF. The DNA of the CDR3 is TGTGCCAGCAGGAACAGGGGGGGCAATCAGCCCCAGCATTTT.

The V call is TRBV5-6, the J call TRBJ1-3; D is unclear. This CDR3 has 16 residues. V lost 1 base and J lost 0, with 11 bases in between. Germline CDR1 is SGHDT and CDR2 is YYEEEE. The CDR3 DNA follows: TGTGCCAGCAGCTTGAGAACAGTTAACTCTGGAAACACCATATATTTT. This sequence encodes CASSLRTVNSGNTIYF.

This clone occurred a few times. V usage is TRBV29-1 and J usage is TRBJ1-1, with 8 bases lining up with TRBD1. The CDR3 runs 12 residues. The junction had 5 bases not matched to a gene; V was cut back by 7 bases and J by 4 bases. CDR1 is SQVTM, CDR2 ANQGSEA, per germline. The CDR3 nucleotides are TGCAGCGGACTACAGGGGGGCACTGAAGCTTTCTTT. It specifies CSGLQGGTEAFF.

V gene TRBV19 combines with J gene TRBJ1-3; perhaps TRBD1 as D (5 bases). The CDR3 sequence is 15 residues long. CDR1 LNHDA and CDR2 SQIVND come from the germline V gene (reference sequence). The ends were cut back, 8 bases at V and 0 bases at J, with 14 bases in the middle. The CDR3 region is CASVPQVLSGNTIYF. The CDR3 DNA sequence: TGTGCCAGTGTTCCACAGGTCCTCTCTGGAAACACCATATATTTT. The whole variable domain, remainder taken from reference TRBV19 and TRBJ1-3, is DGGITQSPKYLFRKEGQNVTLSCEQNLNHDAMYWYRQDPGQGLRLIYYSQIVNDFQKGDIAEGYSVSREKKESFPLTVTSAQKNPTAFYLCASVPQVLSGNTIYFGEGSWLTVV.

The rearrangement uses TRBV7-8 and TRBJ1-2; 12 bases align to TRBD1. CDR1 and CDR2 (germline): SGHVS, FQNEAQ. V gave up 5 bases and J gave up 6 bases; unmatched junction bases: 7. The length of the CDR3 is 15 residues. The CDR3 sequence is CASSSRDRGLDGYTF. The CDR3 region has the DNA TGTGCCAGCAGCAGCCGGGACAGGGGGCTGGATGGCTACACCTTC.

As to this clone: The same CDR3 also results from other DNA sequences found in this sample. The V gene is TRBV5-4, the J gene TRBJ2-7, with no clear D. Per germline, CDR1 SGHNT and CDR2 YYREEE (reference sequence). The CDR3 length is 12 residues. Trimming took 3 bases from V and 0 from J, leaving 4 bases between them. The CDR3 spells CASSSSSYEQYF. The DNA for the CDR3 is TGTGCCAGCAGCTCCTCCTCCTACGAGCAGTACTTC.

The chain combines TRBV19 with TRBJ2-7, with 7 bases matching TRBD1. The V and J ends lost 7 bases and 2 bases, in that order; junction bases with no gene match: 11. The CDR3 extends over 15 amino acids. Germline values: CDR1 LNHDA, CDR2 SQIVND (reference sequence). The CDR3 here is CASKDTYRGPYEQYF. The CDR3 coding sequence is TGTGCCAGTAAGGACACCTACAGGGGACCCTACGAGCAGTACTTC.

This clone was observed a handful of times. The V call is TRBV7-9, the J call TRBJ1-1, with D possibly TRBD1 on 5 matching bases. V lost 5 bases to trimming and J lost 7 bases, with 11 bases between them. The germline CDR1 and CDR2 sequences are SEHNR and FQNEAQ (reference sequence). This CDR3 has 12 residues. CDR3 loop: CASSPQGNEAFF. CDR3 nucleotides: TGTGCCAGCAGCCCCCAGGGTAATGAAGCTTTCTTT.

This clone has more than one count but fewer than ten. This chain links TRBV2 with TRBJ2-3, with a weak D call TRBD1 (5 bases). Germline loops: CDR1 SNHLY, CDR2 FYNNEI. The V end was cut by 3 bases, the J end by 7 bases, with 17 bases between. CDR3 length: 15 residues. The CDR3 loop reads CASSDRALGLNTQYF. CDR3 nucleotide sequence: TGTGCCAGCAGTGACAGGGCGCTTGGGTTAAATACGCAGTATTTT.

A few counts support this clone. The chain has TRBV7-9 and TRBJ2-1, with 9 bases that match TRBD2. The CDR3 runs to 13 residues. V shed 8 bases, J shed 6 bases, and the junction held 5 bases outside the gene matches. Germline assignment: CDR1 SEHNR and CDR2 FQNEAQ (reference sequence). The CDR3 here is CASAPAGGNEQFF. The DNA for the CDR3 is TGTGCCAGCGCCCCAGCGGGAGGCAATGAGCAGTTCTTC.

The chain is built from TRBV30 and TRBJ2-1; D may be TRBD1 (6 bases). There are 13 residues in the CDR3. The V end was cut by 6 bases, the J end by 9 bases, with 18 bases between. From germline, CDR1 is GTSNPN and CDR2 SVGIG (reference sequence). CDR3 sequence (DNA): TGTGCCTGTCAACTACAGGGCTCGGGTGAGCAGTTCTTC. This sequence encodes CACQLQGSGEQFF.

This clone was observed a few times. The V call is TRBV5-1, the J call TRBJ2-7; TRBD1 agrees at 8 bases. V was clipped by 0 bases and J by 4 bases; unmatched bases: 6. CDR3 length: 15 residues. From germline, CDR1 is SGHRS and CDR2 YFSETQ. The CDR3 loop is CASSLAGQGGYEQYF. The CDR3 coding sequence is TGCGCCAGCAGCTTGGCCGGACAGGGTGGATACGAGCAGTACTTC.

This clone was found a few times. The chain employs TRBV6-5 and TRBJ2-2; D call uncertain. The CDR3 length is 11 residues. Germline V gene lookup returns CDR1 MNHEY and CDR2 SVGAGI. V lost 2 bases and J lost 7, with 2 bases in between. CDR3 protein: CASSYLGELFF. The CDR3 nucleotides are TGTGCCAGCAGTTACCTCGGGGAGCTGTTTTTT.

The chain carries TRBV18 and TRBJ1-2; 9 nucleotides line up with TRBD1. Germline V lookup: CDR1 KGHSH, CDR2 LQKENI. This CDR3 spans 14 amino acids. V shed 8 bases, J shed 4 bases, and the junction held 8 bases outside the gene matches. The CDR3 reads CASQPGQGSYGYTF. In nucleotides, the CDR3 is TGTGCCAGCCAACCGGGACAGGGTAGCTATGGCTACACCTTC.

This clone was seen only a few times. The same CDR3 is also encoded by other DNA sequences in this sample. This chain joins TRBV18 and TRBJ2-5, with D uncertain. This CDR3 is 12 amino acids long. With 0 bases removed from V and 5 bases from J, the gap between germline ends came to 4 bases. Germline loops: CDR1 KGHSH, CDR2 LQKENI. The CDR3 DNA is TGTGCCAGCTCACCACCGGGCGAGACCCAGTACTTC. It codes for CASSPPGETQYF.

This clone was recorded a few times. CDR3 in DNA: TGTGCCAGCAGTGATCTGGGACAGGATAATTCACCCCTCCACTTT. Translating it yields CASSDLGQDNSPLHF. This rearrangement joins TRBV25-1 to TRBJ1-6; 8 positions agree with TRBD1. This CDR3 is built from 15 residues. After removal of 3 bases from V and 5 bases from J, the junction contained 3 bases not matched to a gene. Germline V lookup: CDR1 MGHDK, CDR2 SYGVNS.

The chain couples TRBV15 to TRBJ1-5; D is perhaps TRBD1 (6 bases). Deletions cut 5 bases from V and 0 bases from J, with 14 bases between. Germline V lookup: CDR1 LNHNV, CDR2 YYDKDF (reference sequence). The CDR3 contains 16 residues. In DNA form, the CDR3 reads TGTGCCACCAGCGGAGGGGACATTCTTAGCAATCAGCCCCAGCATTTT. Translated: CATSGGDILSNQPQHF.

This chain joins TRBV7-9 and TRBJ2-7, with TRBD1 matching 9 bases. The V and J ends lost 2 bases and 3 bases, in that order; junction bases with no gene match: 5. The germline CDR1 and CDR2 sequences are SEHNR and FQNEAQ (reference sequence). CDR3 length equals 15 residues. For the CDR3, the DNA is TGTGCCAGCAGCTTAAGCAGGACAGGGGTCTACGAGCAGTACTTC. Translation gives CASSLSRTGVYEQYF.

The gene calls are TRBV10-3 and TRBJ1-2; D perhaps matches TRBD1 (5 bases). The CDR3 contains 14 residues. V was clipped by 3 bases and J by 2 bases, with 10 bases between them. Germline CDR1 reads ENHRY; CDR2 reads SYGVKD. The chain's CDR3 is CAISDKGQNYGYTF. CDR3 coding DNA: TGTGCCATCAGTGATAAGGGGCAAAACTATGGCTACACCTTC.

This clone turned up a few times. The chain couples TRBV6-5 to TRBJ1-2; 7 nucleotides match TRBD1. Trimming cost V 5 bases and J 1 base; bases outside gene matches: 7. Germline V gene lookup returns CDR1 MNHEY and CDR2 SVGAGI. The CDR3 covers 15 residues. In nucleotides, the CDR3 is TGTGCCAGCAGTAACTACAGGGGCCTTAACTATGGCTACACCTTC. Amino acids: CASSNYRGLNYGYTF.